The 30 T cell receptor beta chains in this list originate from one sample, sequenced in a study of Graves' ophthalmopathy and Graves' hyperthyroidism. RNA transcripts provided the template for amplifying TCR beta CDR3 regions. Second-round multiplex PCR came after a first-round RT-PCR that employed HTBI primers. TCRdb reanalysed the multiplex PCR reads using MiXCR and keeps one entry per CDR3 protein. The data hold hundreds of thousands of distinct CDR3 sequences, with approximately 21% observed a single time. Material: peripheral blood. The receptor set was obtained from a woman aged 18-29 years with stable Graves' hyperthyroidism. Some clones in this sample may be carry-over from other donors' samples.

On this clonotype: This may be a read error, as it is one base from a much larger clone. V gene TRBV19 combines with J gene TRBJ1-5, with D possibly being TRBD1 (5 bases). CDR3 length: 14 residues. Between the trimmed V and J ends, which lost 1 base and 8 bases, there was a span of 12 bases. The germline V gene has CDR1 LNHDA and CDR2 SQIVND (reference sequence). DNA of the CDR3: TGTGCCAGTAGTATAGGACAGCCGGATAAGCCCCAGCATTTT. It specifies CASSIGQPDKPQHF.

The chain has TRBV27 and TRBJ2-1, with 10 bases fitting TRBD2. CDR3 size: 16 residues. After removal of 5 bases from V and 10 bases from J, the junction contained 14 bases not matched to a gene. Germline values: CDR1 MNHEY, CDR2 SMNVEV (reference sequence). CDR3 DNA: TGTGCCAGCAGTGAACTAGGGCTAGCGGGGGCAGGGGAGCAGTTCTTC. This sequence encodes CASSELGLAGAGEQFF.

The chain carries TRBV6-2 or TRBV6-3 and TRBJ2-7; no reliable D call. V lost 1 base and J 0 bases, leaving 7 bases between the germline ends. This CDR3 contains 14 residues. Germline V lookup: CDR1 MNHEY, CDR2 SVGEGT. The CDR3 loop is CASSYYGDSYEQYF. CDR3 DNA sequence: TGTGCCAGCAGTTACTATGGGGACTCCTACGAGCAGTACTTC.

This clonotype was observed a handful of times. The V and J genes are TRBV30 and TRBJ1-5; 8 nucleotides match TRBD1. The germline V gene has CDR1 GTSNPN and CDR2 SVGIG (reference sequence). V lost 1 base, J lost 7 bases, and 6 bases stayed unmatched. This CDR3 region has 14 residues. The CDR3 DNA follows: TGTGCCTGGAGTGCAGACAGGGGTGGGCAGCCCCAGCATTTT. It codes for CAWSADRGGQPQHF.

This clonotype has a handful of counts. V gene TRBV6-5 combines with J gene TRBJ2-5; tentative D call: TRBD2 (5 bases). CDR3 length: 14 residues. Germline V gives CDR1 MNHEY, CDR2 SVGAGI. V shed 5 bases and J shed 2 bases, with 12 bases lying between them. For the CDR3, the DNA is TGTGCCAGCAGTGTACTACTAGGACAAGAGACCCAGTACTTC. Residues: CASSVLLGQETQYF.

The table lists this clonotype with many counts. The chain links TRBV12-3 or TRBV12-4 to TRBJ2-2; D is ambiguous. The CDR3 spans 15 residues. V gave up 2 bases and J gave up 6 bases, with 13 bases separating them. The CDR3 loop reads CASSLIGRRAGELFF. The DNA for the CDR3 is TGTGCCAGCAGTTTAATTGGGCGGAGAGCCGGGGAGCTGTTTTTT.

This clonotype showed up many times. The rearrangement uses TRBV4-2 and TRBJ1-2; TRBD1 might be the D (5 bases). Germline V lookup: CDR1 LGHNA, CDR2 YNFKEQ. With 1 base removed from V and 3 bases from J, the gap between germline ends came to 24 bases. The CDR3 runs to 19 residues. CDR3 region: CASSQVANSLAGQDYGYTF. The CDR3 nucleotides are TGTGCCAGCAGCCAAGTGGCCAATTCTCTTGCAGGGCAGGACTATGGCTACACCTTC.

Comments on this clonotype: A read error is possible here, since a much larger clone lies one base away. The CDR3 protein is CASKSGISYSPLHF. The CDR3 DNA reads as TGCGCAAGCAAATCCGGGATCTCATATTCACCCCTCCACTTT. The gene calls are TRBV5-1 and TRBJ1-6; D uncertain. CDR3 size: 14 residues. Germline CDR1 and CDR2: SGHRS and YFSETQ.

The chain uses TRBV6-5 and TRBJ2-2; possibly TRBD2 for D (6 bases). From germline, CDR1 is MNHEY and CDR2 SVGAGI. The CDR3 has 16 residues. Between the trimmed V and J ends, which lost 0 bases and 4 bases, there was a span of 12 bases. CDR3 DNA: TGTGCCAGCAGTTACTCGGGATCGGGAGCCACCGGGGAGCTGTTTTTT. It codes for CASSYSGSGATGELFF.

This clonotype was seen at least ten times. The chain has TRBV20-1 and TRBJ1-6; TRBD1 might be the D (5 bases). Per germline, CDR1 DFQATT and CDR2 SNEGSKA (reference sequence). V was clipped by 0 bases and J by 7 bases, with 10 bases between them. The CDR3 spans 14 residues. The CDR3 is CSARDRRANSPLHF. In DNA, the CDR3 is TGCAGTGCTAGAGACCGCAGGGCAAATTCACCCCTCCACTTT.

This clonotype occurred many times. The chain carries TRBV6-1 and TRBJ2-7; maybe TRBD2 (7 bases). Germline CDR1 and CDR2: MNHNS and SASEGT. The ends were cut back, 0 bases at V and 0 bases at J, with 15 bases in the middle. The CDR3 spans 17 residues. In nucleotides, the CDR3 is TGTGCCAGCAGTGAAGCGTTGGGGGGCGGGGGCTCCTACGAGCAGTACTTC. Translated: CASSEALGGGGSYEQYF.

In its sample, this clonotype was seen many times. The CDR3 reads CASGGVNSPLHF. In DNA, the CDR3 is TGTGCCAGCGGGGGTGTGAATTCACCCCTCCACTTT. The rearrangement uses TRBV6-1 and TRBJ1-6; possibly TRBD1 for D (5 bases). This CDR3 has 12 amino acids. Trimming cost V 8 bases and J 7 bases, with 9 bases left between them. CDR1 and CDR2 from the germline V gene are MNHNS and SASEGT.

This clonotype has ten or more counts. The chain is built from TRBV7-2 and TRBJ2-7; 8 bases line up with TRBD2. Germline lookup yields CDR1 SGHTA and CDR2 FQGNSA. Trimming took 0 bases from V and 1 from J; bases not matched to a gene: 5. The CDR3 is 16 amino acids. CDR3 nucleotide sequence: TGTGCCAGCAGCTTAGCCCCCGGCGGGGGGTCCTACGAGCAGTACTTC. Protein: CASSLAPGGGSYEQYF.

The CDR3 sequence: CASSRGTGGVGTQYF. The CDR3, as DNA: TGTGCCAGCAGCCGGGGAACAGGGGGCGTTGGGACCCAGTACTTC. The V gene is TRBV6-1, the J gene TRBJ2-5; TRBD1 aligns across 9 bases. The CDR3 loop spans 15 amino acids. From germline, CDR1 is MNHNS and CDR2 SASEGT. V was clipped by 6 bases and J by 7 bases; unmatched bases: 12.

The CDR3: CAIKDRGDTEAFF. In DNA form, the CDR3 reads TGTGCCATCAAAGACAGGGGTGACACTGAAGCTTTCTTT. The chain carries TRBV10-3 and TRBJ1-1, with 8 bases fitting TRBD1. Looked up from germline, CDR1 is ENHRY and CDR2 is SYGVKD. V shed 7 bases, J shed 3 bases, and the junction held 4 bases outside the gene matches. The CDR3 consists of 13 residues.

This clonotype was counted ten times or more. V is TRBV12-3 or TRBV12-4 and J is TRBJ1-1; TRBD1 matches at 11 bases. The CDR3 loop spans 13 amino acids. V dropped 6 bases and J dropped 4; count of bases not matched to a gene: 1. CDR3 loop: CASRGQGGTEAFF. The CDR3, as DNA: TGTGCCAGCAGGGGACAGGGGGGCACTGAAGCTTTCTTT.

This clonotype was detected only a few times. Sequence at one end of the junction differs from germline and may be a read error. The chain employs TRBV12-5 and TRBJ1-1; possible D gene TRBD1, 6 bases. The CDR3 totals 14 residues. Germline V gene lookup returns CDR1 LGHNT and CDR2 FRNRAP. Here the CDR3 reads CASSDRDTYTEASF. In DNA, the CDR3 is TGTGCTAGCTCAGACCGGGACACTTACACTGAAGCTTCCTTT.

This clonotype showed up just a few times. The V and J genes are TRBV19 and TRBJ2-5; TRBD2 is a possible D gene (6 bases). V gave up 6 bases and J gave up 4 bases, with 18 bases separating them. The V gene's germline CDR1 is LNHDA and CDR2 SQIVND (reference sequence). The CDR3 consists of 15 residues. For the CDR3, the DNA is TGTGCCAGTAGAACCCGGGCTAGCGCGGGAGAGACCCAGTACTTC. It specifies CASRTRASAGETQYF.

V usage is TRBV10-2 and J usage is TRBJ2-7; 11 nucleotides line up with TRBD2. CDR1 is WSHSY and CDR2 is SAAADI in the germline V gene. With V trimmed by 6 bases and J by 7 bases, 5 bases remained unmatched. The CDR3 is made up of 13 amino acids. The CDR3 DNA reads TGCGCCAGCAGAATACTAGCGGGAGAAGAGCAGTACTTC. Protein product: CASRILAGEEQYF.

This clonotype was observed many times. The chain couples TRBV19 to TRBJ2-2; maybe TRBD1 (6 bases). Germline loops: CDR1 LNHDA, CDR2 SQIVND (reference sequence). V was cut by 10 bases and J by 2 bases, with 17 bases left in between. CDR3 length: 15 residues. The CDR3 nucleotides are TGTGCCACGTTATCGACAGGTGGTAACACCGGGGAGCTGTTTTTT. Protein product: CATLSTGGNTGELFF.

This clonotype was seen many times. The genes are TRBV6-1 and TRBJ1-3; 7 bases match TRBD1. The CDR3 runs 15 residues. CDR1 and CDR2 from the germline V gene are MNHNS and SASEGT. The trim removed 1 base at V and 2 bases at J, leaving 2 bases unmatched. CDR3 sequence (DNA): TGTGCCAGCAGTGAAGAAACAGGGGCTGGAAACACCATATATTTT. It yields the protein CASSEETGAGNTIYF.

This clonotype was counted ten times or more. The CDR3 spells CASSLAGGINEQFF. In DNA, the CDR3 is TGTGCCAGCAGTTTAGCGGGGGGGATAAATGAGCAGTTCTTC. The chain links TRBV27 to TRBJ2-1; TRBD2 matches at 9 bases. After removal of 2 bases from V and 7 bases from J, the junction contained 3 bases not matched to a gene. CDR1 is MNHEY and CDR2 is SMNVEV in the germline V gene (reference sequence). The CDR3 is made up of 14 amino acids.

At least ten counts were recorded for this clonotype. The chain combines TRBV29-1 with TRBJ1-1; D remains ambiguous. V lost 4 bases and J lost 2, with 11 bases in between. Looked up from germline, CDR1 is SQVTM and CDR2 is ANQGSEA. The CDR3 is made up of 13 amino acids. The CDR3 DNA reads TGCAGCGTTGTTGGCTCAGAAAACACTGAAGCTTTCTTT. It is translated as CSVVGSENTEAFF. Full variable domain (missing parts from reference TRBV29-1 and TRBJ1-1): SAVISQKPSRDICQRGTSLTIQCQVDSQVTMMFWYRQQPGQSLTLIATANQGSEATYESGFVIDKFPISRPNLTFSTLTVSNMSPEDSSIYLCSVVGSENTEAFFGQGTRLTVV.

This clonotype was detected only a few times. The rearrangement joins TRBV30 to TRBJ1-5; the D gene is possibly TRBD1 (6 bases). Trimming left V 1 base short and J 0 bases short, with 16 bases between. Germline CDR1 is GTSNPN and CDR2 is SVGIG (reference sequence). The CDR3 loop spans 17 amino acids. The DNA for the CDR3 is TGTGCCTGGAGTGCGGTACAGGGTACATATAGCAATCAGCCCCAGCATTTT. Translating gives CAWSAVQGTYSNQPQHF.

Many counts were recorded for this clonotype. The chain uses TRBV20-1 and TRBJ2-7; no clear D gene. The V gene lost 3 bases and the J gene lost 2 bases, with 8 bases spanning the gap. The CDR3 sequence is 12 residues long. The germline gives CDR1 DFQATT, CDR2 SNEGSKA (reference sequence). This chain's CDR3 is CSARVSAYEQYF. DNA for the CDR3: TGCAGTGCTAGGGTATCGGCCTACGAGCAGTACTTC.

This clonotype was seen ten or more times. The chain is built from TRBV11-2 and TRBJ1-1; D remains ambiguous. Trimming shortened V by 4 bases and J by 0 bases, and 6 bases separated the two germline ends. CDR1 and CDR2 from the germline V gene are SGHAT and FQNNGV. The CDR3 is made up of 13 amino acids. The CDR3 region has the DNA TGTGCCAGCAGCTGGGCAATGAACACTGAAGCTTTCTTT. This translates into CASSWAMNTEAFF. The full variable domain, with the rest looked up from reference TRBV11-2 and TRBJ1-1, is EAGVAQSPRYKIIEKRQSVAFWCNPISGHATLYWYQQILGQGPKLLIQFQNNGVVDDSQLPKDRFSAERLKGVDSTLKIQPAKLEDSAVYLCASSWAMNTEAFFGQGTRLTVV.

This clonotype was recorded at least ten times. The chain carries TRBV5-1 and TRBJ1-5, with D maybe TRBD1 (6 bases). The CDR3 loop spans 16 amino acids. Germline V gives CDR1 SGHRS, CDR2 YFSETQ. Trimming removed 0 bases from V and 2 bases from J, with 12 bases in between. DNA for the CDR3: TGCGCCAGCAGCTTGGAAGGGGGAGGCGGCAATCAGCCCCAGCATTTT. Its translation: CASSLEGGGGNQPQHF.

In its sample, this clonotype was seen a few times. This rearrangement joins TRBV28 to TRBJ2-2; perhaps TRBD2 as D (6 bases). Trimming shortened V by 6 bases and J by 4 bases, and 12 bases separated the two germline ends. There are 14 residues in the CDR3. CDR1 and CDR2 from the germline V gene are MDHEN and SYDVKM. CDR3 coding DNA: TGTGCCAGCAGGGGTAGCGGATCCACCGGGGAGCTGTTTTTT. It yields the protein CASRGSGSTGELFF.

V gene TRBV28 combines with J gene TRBJ1-1; no definite D call. Germline CDR1 MDHEN, CDR2 SYDVKM. The CDR3 is 12 residues long. Trimming took 9 bases from V and 1 from J, leaving 9 bases between them. The CDR3 here is CASDLGNTEAFF. CDR3 DNA: TGTGCCAGTGATTTGGGGAACACTGAAGCTTTCTTT.

This clonotype was counted many times. A clone one base away is much larger, so this may be a read error. This rearrangement joins TRBV28 to TRBJ1-5; no reliable D call. CDR1 is MDHEN and CDR2 is SYDVKM in the germline V gene. This CDR3 comprises 11 residues. V was cut by 2 bases and J by 6 bases, with 2 bases left in between. The CDR3 loop is CASSLRQPQHF. Written as DNA, the CDR3 is TGTGCCAGCAGTTTACGTCAGCCCCAGCATTTT.